This T cell receptor (beta chain) was sequenced in a study of shared clonotypes between healthy human individuals (TCRdb year 2020). Concerning the study at large: Three men and two women, aged 18 to 49 years, made up the cohort. Between about 0.8 and 9 billion PBMCs per donor were obtained by leukapheresis. To increase sequencing depth and limit assay-specific biases, TCR repertoire library preparation and sequencing were carried out by different laboratories using diverse techniques. The study deeply sequenced blood TCR repertoires of several healthy adults to estimate repertoire size and the extent of clonotype sharing between individuals. For each donor, CD4 naive and CD4 memory were each run on three plates, CD8 naive on two plates, and CD8 memory on one plate. Results and caveats for the whole study, not just this receptor: Around 5% of naive CD4, around 4% of naive CD8, 2.3% of memory CD4, and around 0.42% of memory CD8 clonotypes were shared across a few donors. The genetic and exposure-history diversity represented was limited by the small number of donors. Incomplete sequencing was indicated by rarefaction of sorted-subset datasets, despite the large sequencing depth. Compared with non-shared clonotypes, clonotypes shared by all four sorted-subset donors had higher generation probabilities. Naive subsets generally had larger estimated clonotype richness than memory subsets did. Pairwise subsampling led to the expectation that sequencing depth would affect the degree of clonotype sharing among donors. Sampling was restricted to blood, and TCR repertoires in tissue are likely to differ from TCR repertoires in blood.

With regard to this clone: Its antigen is unknown. Base qualities were left out, and no much larger clone turns up one base away.

TCR CDR3 regions were amplified from genomic DNA by multiplex PCR using the deep immunoSEQ assay. Extracted genomic DNA from each cell subset was spread evenly across all wells of several immunoSEQ 96-well plates, with each plate serving as a replicate. For sorted subsets, approximately 200 ng of genomic DNA, equivalent to around 31,000 T cell genomes, went into each replicate PCR. The purified libraries were quantified using a Qubit 3.0 fluorometer, sized with a Bioanalyzer 2100, and then quantified again using the KAPA Library Quantification kit. Every immunoSEQ 96-well plate was sequenced on a dedicated single-read 150-cycle Illumina NextSeq 550 flow cell. Processing in the source paper ran as follows. Because only junctional sequences without quality scores were contained in the immunoSEQ output, filtering matching that applied to full-length reads could not be performed. To assign V/J genes and CDR3, sequences were annotated against IMGT germline references using PyIR, a Python wrapper for IgBLAST v1.9. Reads with weak V/J assignments (E-value above 1e-6), missing CDR3, stop codons, out-of-frame junctions, or ambiguous translated residues were removed. V3J clonotypes were defined as sequences sharing the same inferred V gene, J gene, and CDR3 amino acid sequence. The percentage overlap between two repertoires was calculated by dividing the number of shared unique clonotypes by the size of the smaller repertoire. RTK rarefaction, the Chao1 estimator, and Recon v2.1 estimates of unobserved clonotypes were used to assess repertoire richness. Generation probabilities were computed with OLGA for all TCRbeta clonotypes obtained by the gDNA method from a few donors. This immuneACCESS table, as held by TCRdb, lists in-frame sequences with V and J called but not all clones. Of the missing ones, under half trace to an unresolved V gene in checked studies; the others have no known cause. For V, J and clone size, that table is used; D and trimming come from the DNA. Present in this sample are roughly 300,000 clones, around four fifths of which were seen just once. The top ten clonotypes cover 10% of the sample.

The donors were healthy, HIV-negative adults with no recently reported acute infections or vaccinations. Every donor was a Caucasian adult residing in Nashville, Tennessee, USA. CD4+ T cells were enriched by magnetic negative selection; naive cells were then positively selected on CD45RA, and the negative fraction formed the memory subset. Blood was collected by leukapheresis, and PBMCs were isolated by Ficoll-Histopaque density gradient centrifugation and then cryopreserved in liquid nitrogen vapor phase. Analytical flow cytometry was used to check the purity and quantity of each magnetically sorted T cell population. From each sorted fraction, genomic DNA was isolated and quantified by UV absorbance on a Nanodrop 2000c. This receptor was obtained from a man aged 25 to 45 in good health. Sequencing was carried out using memory CD4+ T cells sorted from blood. Reading the label with the study, this specimen's cell subset or site is: CD45RA-negative fraction.

CDR3 protein: CASSLVQGYEQYF. The nucleotides read TGCGCCAGCAGCCTAGTACAGGGTTACGAGCAGTACTTC. The chain is assembled from TRBV4-1 and TRBJ2-7; TRBD1 is possibly the D segment (6 matching bases). CDR1 MGHRA and CDR2 YSYEKL were looked up in the germline V gene. The CDR3 contains 13 residues, cysteine and phenylalanine counted. Of all the DNA, just the CDR3 is kept, 39 bases in frame from base 1. Deletion took 4 bases off V and 4 bases off J, with a span of 11 bases between the germline ends.